The clone carrying this T cell receptor beta chain was detected ten times or more. Its antigen is undetermined. The sequenced fragment ends 3 residues before the CDR3 boundary, so the rest is inferred from the germline J gene. Trimming cost V 6 bases and J 0 bases; bases outside gene matches: 5. CDR3 length: 14 residues. The germline V gene has CDR1 DFQATT and CDR2 SNEGSKA (reference sequence). Profiling relied on immunoSEQ multiplex PCR, and the TCRdb table lists in-frame clones only, not all of them. The table lists tens of thousands of clones, with no singletons. The data are from a study of T cell clonality in common variable immunodeficiency. Study-level points and caveats: CVID subjects had higher TCRbeta clonality than healthy controls, most marked in about a third.

The sequence derives from a person aged 18 to 75 in good health. This chain connects TRBV20-1 to TRBJ1-5, with TRBD1 matching 7 bases. The sequenced material came from peripheral blood mononuclear cells. The covered CDR3 bases are TGCAGTGCAAATAACAGGGGTAGCAATCAGCCC. Its protein is CSANNRGSNQP. The whole CDR3 is CSANNRGSNQPQHF.